The rows below give T cell receptor beta chains drawn from one sample of a study of Ad26.COV2.S vaccination and SARS-CoV-2 variants. Assay: immunoSEQ multiplex PCR; the TCRdb copy retains only in-frame clones and omits some. The sample holds some 350,000 clones, around 83% seen once. Sample: peripheral blood, taken in a trial of Ad26.COV2.S vaccine versus placebo. These receptors all stem from a person aged 18-65 years who received the Ad26.COV2.S COVID-19 vaccine or a placebo. Both conserved end residues are part of each CDR3. The D gene is left open where the match is weak. Clone size is shown for a subset of rows, as once, few, many or a class of expanded clone.

TRBJ2-7,TRBV9,.,TRBD1,TGTGCCAGCAGCGTAGGGCAGGGGGCCTACGAGCAGTACTTC,CASSVGQGAYEQYF
TRBJ2-5,TRBV4-1,.,TRBD2,TGCGCCAGCAGCCTTATTTACTTAGCGGGGTATCCAGAGACCCAGTACTTC,CASSLIYLAGYPETQYF
TRBJ2-1,TRBV9,.,.,TGTGCCAGCAGCGCCCGGACTATAACCGGGCACAATGAGCAGTTCTTC,CASSARTITGHNEQFF
TRBJ2-5,TRBV7-9,.,TRBD2,TGTGCCAGCAGCCTAGCGGGGGCTGAGACCCAGTACTTC,CASSLAGAETQYF
TRBJ1-4,TRBV5-1,few,TRBD1,TGCGCCAGCAGCGTCCCGACAGGGAGTAATGAAAAACTGTTTTTT,CASSVPTGSNEKLFF
TRBJ1-1,TRBV30,.,.,TGTGCCAGGGGGGAGGAGAACACTGAAGCTTTCTTT,CARGEENTEAFF
TRBJ2-7,TRBV5-1,.,.,TGCGCCAGCAGTGAACAGGACCTGTCCTACGAGCAGTACTTC,CASSEQDLSYEQYF
TRBJ1-1,TRBV5-6,.,.,TGTGCCAGCAGCCCCGGGGAGGTTAGTAGAGCTTTCTTT,CASSPGEVSRAFF
TRBJ2-5,TRBV5-1,.,TRBD1,TGCGCCAGCAGCTACGGGACAGGGCAAGAGACCCAGTACTTC,CASSYGTGQETQYF
TRBJ2-1,TRBV6-4,.,.,TGTGCCAGCAGTGAGGAGGGTGGCCTTTCAATGGCGCAGTTCTTC,CASSEEGGLSMAQFF
TRBJ2-1,TRBV5-5,few,.,TGTGCCAGCAGCTTTGCTTTCCCCCCTAGCCCCTACAATGAGCAGTTCTTC,CASSFAFPPSPYNEQFF
TRBJ2-7,TRBV30,.,TRBD2,TGTGCCTGGCTTCGACAAAGACTAGCGGAGGGCTACGAGCAGTACTTC,CAWLRQRLAEGYEQYF
TRBJ2-7,TRBV9,.,.,TGTGCCAGCAGCGTAGGTGGGCAGGGAACGGGCGAGCAGTACTTC,CASSVGGQGTGEQYF
TRBJ1-4,TRBV6-2/TRBV6-3,.,.,TGTGCCAGCAGCCCCACCGTGCAGGGGCCATCAGTCGGTGAAAAACTGTTTTTT,CASSPTVQGPSVGEKLFF
TRBJ1-3,TRBV5-1,.,.,TGCGCCAGCAGCTTGGAACCCTCCTCTGGAAACACCATATATTTT,CASSLEPSSGNTIYF
TRBJ2-7,TRBV9,.,TRBD2,TGTGCCAGCAGCGTAGTCGGGGGGGAGAACGAGCAGTACTTC,CASSVVGGENEQYF
TRBJ2-1,TRBV19,.,.,TGTGCCAGTTCCTGGGATTTCTACAGTGAGCAGTTCTTC,CASSWDFYSEQFF
TRBJ2-3,TRBV6-5,.,TRBD2,TGTGCCAGCAGTTCCCCGGGACTAGCGGCAGATACGCAGTATTTT,CASSSPGLAADTQYF
TRBJ1-1,TRBV5-1,.,TRBD1,TGCGCCAGCAGCTTGGCCGGACAGGGGGCGGAAGCTTTCTTT,CASSLAGQGAEAFF
TRBJ2-3,TRBV7-2,.,.,TGTGCCAGCAGCTTAACCGGGGTCACAGATACGCAGTATTTT,CASSLTGVTDTQYF
TRBJ2-7,TRBV19,.,.,TGTGCCAGTAGTATTCAACAGGGAATCCCCTACGAGCAGTACTTC,CASSIQQGIPYEQYF
TRBJ1-3,TRBV24-1,.,.,TGTGCCACTCAGGGCACAGACTCTGGAAACACCATATATTTT,CATQGTDSGNTIYF
TRBJ1-1,TRBV29-1,.,.,TGCAGCGTTGAAGGGGGCGTGAACACTGAAGCTTTCTTT,CSVEGGVNTEAFF
TRBJ1-6,TRBV3-1/TRBV3-2,.,.,TGTGCCAGCAGCCAAGGGATCGGAGGGGAGTCACCCCTCCACTTT,CASSQGIGGESPLHF
TRBJ1-1,TRBV5-3,.,TRBD1,TGTGCCAGAAGCCTGGGACAGATCATGAACACTGAAGCTTTCTTT,CARSLGQIMNTEAFF
TRBJ1-5,TRBV11-2,.,.,TGTGCCAGCAGCGCTCGAGGGTGGGGGGACAGCAATCAGCCCCAGCATTTT,CASSARGWGDSNQPQHF
TRBJ1-2,TRBV6-5,.,.,TGTGCCAGCAGTCCCCCTAACTATGGCTACACCTTC,CASSPPNYGYTF
TRBJ1-2,TRBV28,.,TRBD1,TGTGCCAGCAGTCCGTGGACAGGGGCGGTTAACTATGGCTACACCTTC,CASSPWTGAVNYGYTF
TRBJ1-1,TRBV15,.,.,TGTGCCACCAGCAGAGGGGCGGGCACTGAAGCTTTCTTT,CATSRGAGTEAFF
TRBJ2-7,TRBV2,.,TRBD1,TGTGCCAGCAGCCGGGACAGGGCCTACGAGCAGTACTTC,CASSRDRAYEQYF
TRBJ2-7,TRBV5-1,.,.,TGCGCCAGCAGCCCCGACGGGAGAAGCCCCTACGAGCAGTACTTC,CASSPDGRSPYEQYF
TRBJ1-6,TRBV27,.,.,TGTGCCAGCAGTTACCGGGATTCACCCCTCCACTTT,CASSYRDSPLHF
TRBJ1-6,TRBV19,.,.,TGTGCCAGTAGGATTAGGGGCAAAGGGTCACCCCTCCACTTT,CASRIRGKGSPLHF
TRBJ2-7,TRBV7-9,.,TRBD1,TGTGCCAGCAGCTTAGGACAGGGGGGCGAGCAGTACTTC,CASSLGQGGEQYF
TRBJ1-1,TRBV10-3,.,TRBD1,TGTGCCATCAGTGAGTCCAGGACAGGGGGCGAAAAAGCGGCTTTCTTT,CAISESRTGGEKAAFF
TRBJ2-5,TRBV5-1,.,.,TGCGCCAGCAGCTTAACCGGGACAGAGACCCAGTACTTC,CASSLTGTETQYF
TRBJ2-3,TRBV7-9,.,.,TGTGCCAGCAGCTTAGGCGGCACAGATACGCAGTATTTT,CASSLGGTDTQYF
TRBJ2-7,TRBV3-1/TRBV3-2,.,TRBD1,TGTGCCAGCAGCCAAGATTTGGGATCGACAGGGGGCCTGAGGTCCTACGAGCAGTACTTC,CASSQDLGSTGGLRSYEQYF
TRBJ2-3,TRBV29-1,.,TRBD2,TGCAGCGGTTGGGGGGGTGTGATCGATACGCAGTATTTT,CSGWGGVIDTQYF
TRBJ1-1,TRBV7-9,.,.,TGTGCCAGCAGCTTATTGTCTGAAGCTTTCTTT,CASSLLSEAFF
TRBJ2-2,TRBV11-3,.,.,TGTGCCAGCAGCTACCGAATGTTTGAGAACACCGGGGAGCTGTTTTTT,CASSYRMFENTGELFF
TRBJ2-3,TRBV4-1,.,TRBD1,TGCGCCAGCAGCCAGCCCGACAGGGGGCGCACAGATACGCAGTATTTT,CASSQPDRGRTDTQYF
TRBJ2-7,TRBV19,many,.,TGTGCCAGTAGTACATATTACGAGCAGTACTTC,CASSTYYEQYF
TRBJ1-5,TRBV7-2,.,.,TGTGCCAGCAGCTTAGGGGTCGGGGGCAATCAGCCCCAGCATTTT,CASSLGVGGNQPQHF
TRBJ2-3,TRBV5-1,many,.,TGCGCCAGCAGTGTCAGGGCGGTGGATACGCAGTATTTT,CASSVRAVDTQYF
TRBJ1-1,TRBV28,.,.,TGTGCCAGCAACGAGGGGAACACTGAAGCTTTCTTT,CASNEGNTEAFF
TRBJ2-7,TRBV6-6,.,TRBD1,TGTGCCAGCAGTTACAGGGACAGGGGGGGGTACGAGCAGTACTTC,CASSYRDRGGYEQYF
TRBJ2-2,TRBV27,.,TRBD2,TGTGCCAGCACTCGGACTAGCGGGAGGGCCGATGGCACCGGGGAGCTGTTTTTT,CASTRTSGRADGTGELFF
TRBJ1-6,TRBV6-5,.,.,TGTGCCAGCATGCAGGGAGGGGCCCTCCACTTT,CASMQGGALHF
TRBJ2-7,TRBV3-1/TRBV3-2,.,TRBD1,TGTGCCAGCAGCCAAGGGACAGGGGAGCAGTACTTC,CASSQGTGEQYF
TRBJ2-3,TRBV7-9,.,.,TGTGCCAGCAGCTTATTGATCCAGCCGCACCAAGATACGCAGTATTTT,CASSLLIQPHQDTQYF
TRBJ1-1,TRBV4-3,.,.,TGCGCCAGCAGCCCCGGTGCGGGGGACGACACTGAAGCTTTCTTT,CASSPGAGDDTEAFF
TRBJ1-3,TRBV6-5,.,TRBD1,TGTGCCAGCAGTTACTCGACAGGGTACTCTGGAAACACCATATATTTT,CASSYSTGYSGNTIYF
TRBJ2-7,TRBV14,.,TRBD1,TGTGCCAGCAGCCTCTTGGACAGGGACTCCTACGAGCAGTACTTC,CASSLLDRDSYEQYF
TRBJ1-5,TRBV24-1,.,TRBD1,TGTGCCACCAGTGAGGACGGACAGGGCAATCAGCCCCAGCATTTT,CATSEDGQGNQPQHF
TRBJ2-1,TRBV3-1/TRBV3-2,.,TRBD1,TGTGCCAGCAGCCAAGTCGGCGGGACAGGGTACAATGAGCAGTTCTTC,CASSQVGGTGYNEQFF
TRBJ1-5,TRBV7-9,.,.,TGTGCTATCTCGGGAGGAAGCAATCAGCCCCAGCATTTT,CAISGGSNQPQHF
TRBJ1-1,TRBV18,many,TRBD1,TGTGCCAGCTCACCTTTGACAGGGGAAGAAGCTTTCTTT,CASSPLTGEEAFF
TRBJ2-5,TRBV18,.,.,TGTGCCAGCTCACCACCTCCAGGTGAAGAGACCCAGTACTTC,CASSPPPGEETQYF
TRBJ2-1,TRBV10-2,.,TRBD2,TGCCCCAGCAGCCGGCGCGGGGGGAGCGATGAGCAGTTCTTC,CPSSRRGGSDEQFF